A single count supports the clone carrying this T cell receptor (beta chain). Its antigen is undetermined. This sample is part of a study of T cell responses to AZD1222 COVID-19 vaccine. Points from the study as a whole: Vaccine-related CD4 TCRs covered spike, predominating at 160-218 and 743-854. Clonal diversity may have been underestimated in mostly white British donors.

Per germline, CDR1 MNHEY and CDR2 SVGAGI. Trimming took 0 bases from V and 4 from J, leaving 13 bases between them. The CDR3 runs to 16 residues. The assay was immunoSEQ multiplex PCR, and TCRdb's table has in-frame clones only and misses some. The sample has around 130,000 clones, 80% to 90% seen once. This clonotype originated in an adult who received the AZD1222 COVID-19 vaccine. The V gene is TRBV6-5, the J gene TRBJ1-3; D call uncertain. Sample: peripheral blood, taken 28 days after the second AZD1222 dose. DNA of the CDR3: TGTGCCAGCAGTTACTCCCCGGGTCGTGGAGGAAACACCATATATTTT. It is translated as CASSYSPGRGGNTIYF.